A single sample gave rise to the 27 T cell receptor beta chains below, sequenced in a study of blood T cell repertoires in COVID-19. Clones were sequenced by immunoSEQ multiplex PCR, and TCRdb holds only the in-frame ones, with some missing. The sample lists a few hundred thousand clones; around 87% were seen once. The sequenced sample consisted of peripheral blood. Receptors were obtained from a woman aged 50 to 65 who had recovered from COVID-19.

The chain links TRBV18 to TRBJ1-1; no definite D call. The CDR3 has 13 residues. Germline CDR1 reads KGHSH; CDR2 reads LQKENI. V lost 0 bases and J 5 bases, leaving 7 bases between the germline ends. The CDR3 DNA follows: TGTGCCAGCTCACCACCCCTGGAGACTGAAGCTTTCTTT. Protein product: CASSPPLETEAFF.

The chain carries TRBV10-3 and TRBJ1-5, with 7 bases matching TRBD1. After removal of 7 bases from V and 0 bases from J, the junction contained 6 bases not matched to a gene. The CDR3 is 15 amino acids. In germline, CDR1 is ENHRY, CDR2 SYGVKD. The CDR3, as DNA: TGTGCCATCACAGGACAGGATTATAGCAATCAGCCCCAGCATTTT. It codes for CAITGQDYSNQPQHF.

The chain carries TRBV12-3 or TRBV12-4 and TRBJ2-5, with D perhaps matching TRBD2 (6 bases). Trimming pared 5 bases from V and 6 bases from J, leaving 13 bases between. The CDR3 is 13 residues long. CDR3 sequence: CASSRDLAQTQYF. CDR3 sequence (DNA): TGTGCCAGCAGTAGGGACTTAGCGCAGACCCAGTACTTC.

CDR3: CATSDGQGAEAFF. CDR3 DNA: TGTGCCACCAGTGACGGACAGGGGGCTGAAGCTTTCTTT. The J gene is TRBJ1-1, the V gene TRBV24-1, with 10 bases matching TRBD1. The germline CDR1 and CDR2 sequences are KGHDR and SFDVKD. J lost 6 bases, V lost 4 bases, and 1 base had no gene match. This CDR3 has 13 residues.

V gene TRBV5-1 combines with J gene TRBJ1-1; D is undetermined. The CDR3 covers 13 residues. The germline V and J ends were trimmed by 0 bases and 3 bases, with 6 bases remaining between them. In germline, CDR1 is SGHRS, CDR2 YFSETQ. The CDR3: CASSLGEDTEAFF. In DNA, the CDR3 is TGCGCCAGCAGCTTGGGGGAGGACACTGAAGCTTTCTTT.

The V and J genes are TRBV6-5 and TRBJ1-2, with 7 bases matching TRBD1. The germline V gene encodes CDR1 MNHEY and CDR2 SVGAGI. This CDR3 is built from 14 residues. The V and J ends lost 2 bases and 6 bases, in that order; junction bases with no gene match: 6. The CDR3 DNA sequence: TGTGCCAGCAGTTACCAGGGGGTTGAGGATGGCTACACCTTC. Translated: CASSYQGVEDGYTF.

The chain employs TRBV11-2 and TRBJ2-3; TRBD2 agrees at 10 bases. CDR3 length: 15 residues. Trimming cost V 2 bases and J 6 bases; bases outside gene matches: 5. The germline V gene encodes CDR1 SGHAT and CDR2 FQNNGV. CDR3 amino acids: CASSLTLAGEDTQYF. CDR3 DNA: TGTGCCAGCAGCTTAACTCTAGCGGGGGAGGATACGCAGTATTTT.

This rearrangement joins TRBV28 to TRBJ1-2, with 7 bases aligning to TRBD1. Germline V gene data show CDR1 as MDHEN and CDR2 as SYDVKM. This CDR3 is built from 14 residues. Trimming removed 4 bases from V and 8 bases from J; junction bases left unmatched: 10. CDR3 sequence reads: CASSSNGGQEGYTF. CDR3 coding DNA: TGTGCCAGCAGTTCAAATGGTGGACAGGAAGGCTACACCTTC.

V is TRBV6-2 or TRBV6-3 and J is TRBJ2-1; 8 nucleotides align to TRBD1. The CDR3 loop spans 14 amino acids. V shed 4 bases, J shed 7 bases, and the junction held 6 bases outside the gene matches. CDR1 and CDR2 (germline): MNHEY, SVGEGT. The CDR3, as DNA: TGTGCCAGCAGTTCCTGGACAGGGAGGAATGAGCAGTTCTTC. Encoded protein: CASSSWTGRNEQFF.

This clone came up many times. The V gene is TRBV7-6, the J gene TRBJ1-6; D unclear. Trimming removed 1 base at V and 1 base at J, with 20 bases between. This CDR3 spans 20 amino acids. Germline values: CDR1 SGHVS, CDR2 FNYEAQ. In DNA, the CDR3 is TGTGCCAGCAGCTTAGTTGAGGGATCGTTAGACGCGTCCTATAATTCACCCCTCCACTTT. Protein product: CASSLVEGSLDASYNSPLHF. The variable domain in full, completed from reference TRBV7-6 and TRBJ1-6, reads GAGVSQSPRYKVTKRGQDVALRCDPISGHVSLYWYRQALGQGPEFLTYFNYEAQQDKSGLPNDRFSAERPEGSISTLTIQRTEQRDSAMYRCASSLVEGSLDASYNSPLHFGNGTRLTVT.

The chain links TRBV2 to TRBJ2-2; TRBD2 aligns across 10 bases. Germline CDR1 reads SNHLY; CDR2 reads FYNNEI. V lost 6 bases and J lost 6; bases outside the gene matches: 4. The CDR3 sequence is 14 residues long. CDR3 nucleotides: TGTGCCAGCAGCAAGCGGGAGGGCCCCGGGGAGCTGTTTTTT. Translation: CASSKREGPGELFF.

This clone appeared once. This chain connects TRBV5-1 to TRBJ2-2; 13 bases align to TRBD2. CDR1 is SGHRS, CDR2 YFSETQ, per germline. V trimming: 4 bases; J trimming: 3 bases; junction bases outside the gene matches: 6. This CDR3 has 17 residues. In DNA form, the CDR3 reads TGCGCCAGCAGCCAGGGACTAGCGGGGCAGGACACCGGGGAGCTGTTTTTT. This codes for CASSQGLAGQDTGELFF.

This sequence joins TRBV3-1 (or the pseudogene TRBV3-2) and TRBJ1-1, with a weak D call TRBD1 (6 bases). The germline V gene encodes CDR1 LGHDT and CDR2 YNNKEL (reference sequence). There are 15 residues in the CDR3. Between the trimmed V and J ends, which lost 1 base and 8 bases, there was a span of 17 bases. Written as DNA, the CDR3 is TGTGCCAGCAGCCAAGGGCTTACAGGGATCCCCGAAGCTTTCTTT. As protein: CASSQGLTGIPEAFF.

The chain combines TRBV10-2 with TRBJ2-7; D ambiguous. CDR1 and CDR2 from the germline V gene are WSHSY and SAAADI. The CDR3 loop spans 13 amino acids. Trimming stripped 3 bases from V and 3 bases from J, with 9 bases between. CDR3 amino acids: CASSEGHYYEQYF. Written as DNA, the CDR3 is TGCGCCAGCAGTGAAGGCCACTACTACGAGCAGTACTTC.

The V call is TRBV12-3 or TRBV12-4, the J call TRBJ2-1; no firm D call. The CDR3 consists of 12 residues. The V end was cut by 6 bases, the J end by 5 bases, with 8 bases between. In DNA, the CDR3 is TGTGCCAGCAGCCCTCTTGACAATGAGCAGTTCTTC. Protein sequence: CASSPLDNEQFF.

The chain uses TRBV10-3 and TRBJ2-7; TRBD2 agrees at 7 bases. CDR3 length: 13 amino acids. Germline CDR1 is ENHRY and CDR2 is SYGVKD. V trimming: 7 bases; J trimming: 2 bases; junction bases outside the gene matches: 5. In nucleotides, the CDR3 is TGTGCCATCACGGGGGGACCCCCCTACGAGCAGTACTTC. Translation: CAITGGPPYEQYF.

The genes are TRBV28 and TRBJ2-7; the match to TRBD2 covers 9 bases. Per the germline V gene, CDR1 is MDHEN and CDR2 is SYDVKM. The CDR3 contains 15 residues. Germline trimming cut 3 bases from V and 1 base from J; bases unmatched to any gene: 4. CDR3 nucleotide sequence: TGTGCCAGCAGTTTCCCCCTAGCGGGATCCTACGAGCAGTACTTC. Its protein is CASSFPLAGSYEQYF.

This clone was seen just once. Other DNA sequences in this sample translate to the same CDR3. This chain links TRBV30 with TRBJ1-4, with a weak D call TRBD1 (6 bases). CDR1 and CDR2 (germline): GTSNPN, SVGIG (reference sequence). The V gene lost 0 bases and the J gene lost 8 bases, with 10 bases spanning the gap. The CDR3 is made up of 13 amino acids. The CDR3 region is CAWSVERGEKLFF. The CDR3, as DNA: TGTGCCTGGAGTGTTGAGAGGGGGGAAAAACTGTTTTTT.

This clone was recorded only once. Here the CDR3 reads CASGVDSSTDTQYF. The DNA of the CDR3 is TGTGCTAGTGGGGTCGACAGTAGCACAGATACGCAGTATTTT. The chain joins TRBV12-5 to TRBJ2-3; TRBD1 might be the D (5 bases). The CDR3 length is 14 residues. The germline V and J ends were trimmed by 6 bases and 0 bases, with 10 bases remaining between them. Germline V lookup: CDR1 LGHNT, CDR2 FRNRAP. Full variable domain (rest looked up from reference TRBV12-5 and TRBJ2-3): DARVTQTPRHKVTEMGQEVTMRCQPILGHNTVFWYRQTMMQGLELLAYFRNRAPLDDSGMPKDRFSAEMPDATLATLKIQPSEPRDSAVYFCASGVDSSTDTQYFGPGTRLTVL.

This chain connects TRBV5-6 to TRBJ2-5, with D possibly being TRBD1 (5 bases). The CDR3 is 15 residues long. Germline CDR1 SGHDT, CDR2 YYEEEE. V was clipped by 4 bases and J by 0 bases, with 13 bases between them. The CDR3: CASSEPQGNQETQYF. In DNA form, the CDR3 reads TGTGCCAGCAGCGAACCTCAGGGAAACCAAGAGACCCAGTACTTC.

This sequence joins TRBV15 and TRBJ1-3, with 8 positions matching TRBD1. CDR3 length equals 15 residues. V shed 5 bases and J 3 bases; nucleotides not matched to a gene: 6. Germline V CDR1 and CDR2: LNHNV, YYDKDF (reference sequence). The CDR3 protein is CATSEQQGGGNTIYF. CDR3 DNA sequence: TGTGCCACCAGCGAACAACAGGGGGGTGGAAACACCATATATTTT.

The CDR3 loop reads CASSLAASGRGEQFF. DNA of the CDR3: TGCGCCAGCAGCTTGGCGGCTAGCGGGAGGGGTGAGCAGTTCTTC. J is TRBJ2-1 and V is TRBV5-1, with 12 bases identical to TRBD2. The germline V gene has CDR1 SGHRS and CDR2 YFSETQ. The CDR3 consists of 15 residues. J was trimmed by 9 bases and V by 0 bases; bases with no gene match: 4.

This rearrangement joins TRBV4-2 to TRBJ2-2; TRBD2 agrees at 11 bases. CDR1 is LGHNA and CDR2 is YNFKEQ in the germline V gene. The CDR3 length is 19 residues. After removal of 1 base from V and 1 base from J, the junction contained 8 bases not matched to a gene. In DNA, the CDR3 is TGTGCCAGCAGCCAAGGTTATACTAGCGGGAGCGAGAACACCGGGGAGCTGTTTTTT. As protein: CASSQGYTSGSENTGELFF.

The chain carries TRBV4-1 and TRBJ2-3, with D tentatively TRBD2 (5 bases). This CDR3 region has 14 residues. Germline V gives CDR1 MGHRA, CDR2 YSYEKL. The germline V and J ends were trimmed by 0 bases and 6 bases, with 10 bases remaining between them. CDR3 amino acids: CASSQEASFDTQYF. The CDR3 nucleotides read TGCGCCAGCAGCCAAGAGGCTAGCTTCGATACGCAGTATTTT.

The chain uses TRBV21-1 and TRBJ1-5; the D call of TRBD1 is as the table states it, not checked on the DNA. TRBV21-1 is a listed pseudogene. The CDR3 has 17 amino acids. The DNA for the CDR3 is TGTGCCAGCAGCGGGACATTGGCGGACAGGGATTATCAGCCCCAGCATTTT. Amino acid sequence: CASSGTLADRDYQPQHF.

This sequence joins TRBV19 and TRBJ1-5; D uncertain. V was cut by 6 bases and J by 7 bases, with 13 bases left in between. The V gene's germline CDR1 is LNHDA and CDR2 SQIVND (reference sequence). The length of the CDR3 is 13 residues. The CDR3 is CASRQTGGQPQHF. The CDR3 DNA follows: TGTGCCAGTAGACAAACGGGTGGGCAGCCCCAGCATTTT.

This chain connects TRBV5-4 to TRBJ2-3; unclear D gene. V gave up 2 bases and J gave up 2 bases, with 12 bases separating them. The V gene's germline CDR1 is SGHNT and CDR2 YYREEE (reference sequence). The length of the CDR3 is 15 residues. The CDR3 spells CASSFLISNTDTQYF. Here the CDR3 DNA reads TGTGCCAGCAGCTTCCTAATCTCCAACACAGATACGCAGTATTTT.